This TCR beta chain was found in a study of CD8 T cells in Susac syndrome. The wider study: The sequenced Susac syndrome patients comprised 5 or 6 with active disease and roughly eight in remission.

The length of the CDR3 is 15 residues. The germline V gene has CDR1 LNHNV and CDR2 YYDKDF (reference sequence). V lost 0 bases and J lost 1, with 9 bases in between. CD8+ and CD4+ T cells from blood underwent TCR beta sequencing. Random hexamers were used to reverse transcribe an amount of roughly 0.45 to 1 ug RNA. Multiplex PCR with immunoSEQ amplified the TCR beta CDR3 across 54 Vbeta and 13 Jbeta. MiXCR, run by TCRdb on the immunoSEQ multiplex PCR reads, gives a single entry per CDR3 protein. The sample comprises under 95,000 distinct CDR3 sequences, over 90% of which are singletons, and roughly 0.46% rests with the top ten. This clonotype was seen only once.

This receptor was obtained from a human donor with Susac syndrome. The chain couples TRBV15 to TRBJ2-5; D is unresolved. Specimen: CD8+ T cells from PBMCs. For the CDR3, the DNA is TGTGCCACCAGCAGAGACCGCGGCATCCAAGAGACCCAGTACTTC. This encodes CATSRDRGIQETQYF.